The 2 T cell receptor beta chains presented below share a single source sample, sequenced in a study of shared clonotypes between healthy human individuals (dated by TCRdb to 2018 to 2020). Library method: the immunoSEQ multiplex PCR assay. In TCRdb, the immuneACCESS table is reduced to in-frame sequences with V and J assigned. These tables do not hold every clone; where another copy was compared, an unresolved V gene accounts for under half, and the others remain unexplained. The sample data list 2.5 million or so clones, and more than 80% of these were observed just once. The ten largest clonotypes hold over 0.12% of the sample. The source material was naive CD4+ T cells sorted from blood. The cell subset or site label on this specimen signifies: CD45RA+ positively selected. Source of these receptors: a man aged 18 to 30 in good health.

This rearrangement joins TRBV7-2 to TRBJ2-1; no clear D. CDR1 and CDR2 from the germline V gene are SGHTA and FQGNSA. V was cut by 3 bases and J by 7 bases, with 16 bases left in between. The length of the CDR3 is 15 residues. The CDR3 bases are TGTGCCAGCAGCTTGACCCGAAGACCTAGGAATGAGCAGTTCTTC. It codes for CASSLTRRPRNEQFF.

A remark on this clone: Other DNA sequences in this sample translate to the same CDR3. The chain has TRBV18 and TRBJ2-2; D is uncertain. V lost 0 bases and J lost 3, with 5 bases in between. This CDR3 region has 14 residues. Germline lookup yields CDR1 KGHSH and CDR2 LQKENI. CDR3 in amino acids: CASSPPVHTGELFF. CDR3 nucleotides: TGTGCCAGCTCACCACCCGTTCACACCGGGGAGCTGTTTTTT.